A selection of T cell receptor beta chains follows, all from one sample in a study of beta chain features in type 1 diabetes. The protocol was immunoSEQ multiplex PCR, while the TCRdb copy is restricted to in-frame clones and leaves out a portion. Of approximately 170,000 clones listed, roughly 8% are singletons. The specimen was central memory CD4+ T cells from blood. These receptors originate from a man aged 18 to 35 with type 1 diabetes. Each CDR3 is given with its conserved first and last residue. D genes are given only for firm matches. Size values are once, few and many counts, or a class for expanded clones, and some rows have none.

CDR3: CASSRDRLTEAFF; DNA: TGTGCCAGCTCCCGGGACAGATTAACTGAAGCTTTCTTT; size: few; V: TRBV18; J: TRBJ1-1; D: TRBD1
CDR3: CASSYSSANLAYEQYF; DNA: TGTGCCAGCAGTTACTCGTCGGCCAACCTAGCCTACGAGCAGTACTTC; size: -; V: TRBV6-6; J: TRBJ2-7; D: -
CDR3: CASSWTVMNTEAFF; DNA: TGTGCCAGCAGCTGGACAGTGATGAACACTGAAGCTTTCTTT; size: few; V: TRBV5-6; J: TRBJ1-1; D: -
CDR3: CASRRTGGDREQYF; DNA: TGTGCCAGCAGACGGACAGGGGGGGATCGGGAGCAGTACTTC; size: -; V: TRBV27; J: TRBJ2-7; D: TRBD1
CDR3: CASSSQRQETQYF; DNA: TGTGCCAGCAGCTCGCAGCGGCAAGAGACCCAGTACTTC; size: -; V: TRBV7-2; J: TRBJ2-5; D: -
CDR3: CASSLTTGTDTQYF; DNA: TGTGCCAGCAGCTTGACGACAGGCACAGATACGCAGTATTTT; size: -; V: TRBV7-9; J: TRBJ2-3; D: -
CDR3: CAISGSGQGARKNTGELFF; DNA: TGTGCCATCAGTGGATCGGGACAGGGTGCCCGAAAGAACACCGGGGAGCTGTTTTTT; size: -; V: TRBV10-3; J: TRBJ2-2; D: TRBD1
CDR3: CASSVLGLEGDTQYF; DNA: TGTGCCAGCAGCGTACTCGGCTTAGAGGGCGATACGCAGTATTTT; size: few; V: TRBV9; J: TRBJ2-3; D: -
CDR3: CASSLNGGGRRQPQHF; DNA: TGTGCCAGCAGTTTAAATGGTGGTGGGAGACGTCAGCCCCAGCATTTT; size: few; V: TRBV28; J: TRBJ1-5; D: -
CDR3: CASSQELVAKTQYF; DNA: TGTGCCAGCAGCCAAGAATTGGTGGCAAAGACCCAGTACTTC; size: -; V: TRBV14; J: TRBJ2-5; D: -
CDR3: CASSQEGGRAYNEQFF; DNA: TGTGCCAGCAGCCAAGAGGGCGGGAGGGCCTACAATGAGCAGTTCTTC; size: -; V: TRBV4-2; J: TRBJ2-1; D: TRBD2
CDR3: CASNLREAYEQYF; DNA: TGTGCCAGCAACTTAAGAGAGGCCTACGAGCAGTACTTC; size: few; V: TRBV7-2; J: TRBJ2-7; D: -
CDR3: CASTSGGSGDTQYF; DNA: TGTGCCAGTACGTCCGGGGGGTCGGGAGATACGCAGTATTTT; size: few; V: TRBV19; J: TRBJ2-3; D: TRBD2
CDR3: CASSLFDRNTEAFF; DNA: TGCGCCAGCAGCTTGTTCGACAGGAACACTGAAGCTTTCTTT; size: few; V: TRBV5-1; J: TRBJ1-1; D: -
CDR3: CATSRPRANQPQHF; DNA: TGTGCCACCAGCAGACCGAGGGCCAATCAGCCCCAGCATTTT; size: few; V: TRBV15; J: TRBJ1-5; D: -
CDR3: CASSQEIGGGMLNF; DNA: TGCGCCAGCAGCCAAGAGATAGGAGGGGGCATGTTGAACTTC; size: -; V: TRBV4-3; J: TRBJ2-7; D: -
CDR3: CAISGTSGTGGELFF; DNA: TGTGCCATCAGTGGGACTAGCGGGACTGGCGGGGAGCTGTTTTTT; size: many; V: TRBV10-3; J: TRBJ2-2; D: TRBD2
CDR3: CASGKTGGYYGYTF; DNA: TGTGCCAGCGGCAAGACAGGGGGATACTATGGCTACACCTTC; size: -; V: TRBV27; J: TRBJ1-2; D: TRBD1
CDR3: CASSLSGGSYNEQFF; DNA: TGTGCCAGCAGCTTATCTGGCGGGAGCTACAATGAGCAGTTCTTC; size: -; V: TRBV13; J: TRBJ2-1; D: TRBD2
CDR3: CASSSTGSGANVLTF; DNA: TGTGCCAGCAGTTCGACAGGCTCTGGGGCCAACGTCCTGACTTTC; size: few; V: TRBV27; J: TRBJ2-6; D: -
CDR3: CASSYLGQGAHEQYF; DNA: TGCGCCAGCTCTTACCTGGGACAGGGGGCTCACGAGCAGTACTTC; size: -; V: TRBV5-1; J: TRBJ2-7; D: TRBD1
CDR3: CASSQTTGGETQYF; DNA: TGTGCCAGCAGCCAAACGACAGGGGGAGAGACCCAGTACTTC; size: -; V: TRBV7-9; J: TRBJ2-5; D: TRBD1
CDR3: CASSQVGGLAVSYEQYF; DNA: TGTGCCAGCAGCCAAGTGGGTGGACTAGCGGTTTCCTACGAGCAGTACTTC; size: -; V: TRBV4-2; J: TRBJ2-7; D: TRBD2
CDR3: CASATAGQGRQETQYF; DNA: TGTGCCAGCGCAACGGCGGGACAGGGGAGGCAAGAGACCCAGTACTTC; size: few; V: TRBV28; J: TRBJ2-5; D: TRBD1
CDR3: CASRLGGTETQYF; DNA: TGTGCCAGCAGACTGGGGGGAACAGAGACCCAGTACTTC; size: few; V: TRBV7-9; J: TRBJ2-5; D: -
CDR3: CASSLRAGADTQYF; DNA: TGCGCCAGCAGCTTGCGGGCGGGGGCAGATACGCAGTATTTT; size: -; V: TRBV5-1; J: TRBJ2-3; D: TRBD2
CDR3: CSGGGSEAFF; DNA: TGCAGCGGGGGAGGATCTGAAGCTTTCTTT; size: few; V: TRBV29-1; J: TRBJ1-1; D: -
CDR3: CASSSTGNTEAFF; DNA: TGTGCCAGCAGTTCGACAGGAAACACTGAAGCTTTCTTT; size: few; V: TRBV6-5; J: TRBJ1-1; D: -
CDR3: CASSTMGGGNTEAFF; DNA: TGTGCCAGCAGCACCATGGGGGGGGGCAACACTGAAGCTTTCTTT; size: -; V: TRBV9; J: TRBJ1-1; D: -
CDR3: CASSLIEPSTGELFF; DNA: TGCGCCAGCAGCTTGATTGAACCGAGCACCGGGGAGCTGTTTTTT; size: few; V: TRBV5-1; J: TRBJ2-2; D: -
CDR3: CASSLGTGEGRGYTF; DNA: TGTGCCAGCAGCTTAGGGACAGGGGAAGGTCGTGGCTACACCTTC; size: few; V: TRBV7-2; J: TRBJ1-2; D: TRBD1
CDR3: CASSRTGLYYGYTF; DNA: TGTGCCAGCAGCCGGACAGGCCTTTACTATGGCTACACCTTC; size: -; V: TRBV14; J: TRBJ1-2; D: TRBD1
CDR3: CATSRDETGELFF; DNA: TGTGCCACCAGCAGAGATGAGACCGGGGAGCTGTTTTTT; size: many; V: TRBV15; J: TRBJ2-2; D: -
CDR3: CSVVGEVSGGYAFF; DNA: TGCAGCGTTGTAGGAGAGGTTTCCGGCGGATACGCTTTCTTT; size: -; V: TRBV29-1; J: TRBJ1-1; D: -
CDR3: CASSLARTSDEQYF; DNA: TGTGCCAGCAGCTTGGCCCGAACTAGCGACGAGCAGTACTTC; size: -; V: TRBV5-4; J: TRBJ2-7; D: TRBD2
CDR3: CATSRDDTYQPQHF; DNA: TGTGCCACCAGCAGAGATGACACCTATCAGCCCCAGCATTTT; size: -; V: TRBV15; J: TRBJ1-5; D: -
CDR3: CASNSGLMTQYF; DNA: TGTGCCAGCAATTCGGGACTCATGACCCAGTACTTC; size: few; V: TRBV28; J: TRBJ2-5; D: -
CDR3: CASVSLSSYNEQFF; DNA: TGTGCCAGCGTAAGCTTGAGCTCCTACAATGAGCAGTTCTTC; size: few; V: TRBV25-1; J: TRBJ2-1; D: -
CDR3: CASSPNRGGYEQYF; DNA: TGTGCCAGCAGCCCCAACCGGGGAGGCTACGAGCAGTACTTC; size: many; V: TRBV7-2; J: TRBJ2-7; D: -
CDR3: CASSLLTGSTDTQYF; DNA: TGCGCCAGCAGCCTACTCACTGGTAGCACAGATACGCAGTATTTT; size: few; V: TRBV4-3; J: TRBJ2-3; D: -
CDR3: CASSLVEAGELFF; DNA: TGCGCCAGCAGCTTGGTCGAGGCCGGGGAGCTGTTTTTT; size: many; V: TRBV5-1; J: TRBJ2-2; D: -
CDR3: CASSPTRDSNQPQHF; DNA: TGTGCCAGCTCACCAACCAGGGATAGCAATCAGCCCCAGCATTTT; size: many; V: TRBV18; J: TRBJ1-5; D: -
CDR3: CASSLDLTSKGTDTQYF; DNA: TGTGCCAGCAGCTTGGACCTTACTAGTAAGGGCACAGATACGCAGTATTTT; size: few; V: TRBV5-4; J: TRBJ2-3; D: -
CDR3: CASSRGAYNEQFF; DNA: TGTGCCAGCTCGCGGGGGGCTTACAATGAGCAGTTCTTC; size: -; V: TRBV9; J: TRBJ2-1; D: TRBD2
CDR3: CASSLTRMSYNEQFF; DNA: TGTGCCAGCAGTTTGACTAGAATGTCCTACAATGAGCAGTTCTTC; size: -; V: TRBV28; J: TRBJ2-1; D: -
CDR3: CASSPGTGVGIQYF; DNA: TGTGCCAGCAGCCCCGGGACAGGGGTGGGCATTCAGTACTTC; size: many; V: TRBV7-2; J: TRBJ2-4; D: TRBD1
CDR3: CASSLGPGLAVYEQYF; DNA: TGTGCCAGCAGTCTAGGTCCGGGACTAGCCGTCTACGAGCAGTACTTC; size: -; V: TRBV5-4; J: TRBJ2-7; D: TRBD2
CDR3: CSVEGTENTEAFF; DNA: TGCAGCGTTGAAGGGACAGAGAACACTGAAGCTTTCTTT; size: -; V: TRBV29-1; J: TRBJ1-1; D: -
CDR3: CASIRGENTEAFF; DNA: TGTGCCAGCATCCGGGGAGAGAACACTGAAGCTTTCTTT; size: few; V: TRBV6-6; J: TRBJ1-1; D: -
CDR3: CASSHGGGNNEQFF; DNA: TGCGCCAGCAGCCATGGGGGAGGGAACAATGAGCAGTTCTTC; size: -; V: TRBV5-1; J: TRBJ2-1; D: TRBD2
CDR3: CATSPRFPGTSGSYEQYF; DNA: TGTGCCACCAGCCCACGGTTCCCGGGGACTAGCGGTTCCTACGAGCAGTACTTC; size: -; V: TRBV15; J: TRBJ2-7; D: TRBD2
CDR3: CASSVTSGLYNEQFF; DNA: TGTGCCAGCAGCGTGACTAGCGGTCTCTACAATGAGCAGTTCTTC; size: -; V: TRBV9; J: TRBJ2-1; D: TRBD2
CDR3: CASSVRRGAEDTQYF; DNA: TGTGCCAGCAGTGTCAGGCGGGGGGCCGAAGATACGCAGTATTTT; size: few; V: TRBV2; J: TRBJ2-3; D: TRBD2
CDR3: CASSPTGQETQYF; DNA: TGTGCCAGCTCACCGACAGGGCAAGAGACCCAGTACTTC; size: -; V: TRBV18; J: TRBJ2-5; D: TRBD1
CDR3: CASSRGIRGGTQYF; DNA: TGTGCCAGCAGTAGGGGGATCCGAGGAGGGACCCAGTACTTC; size: -; V: TRBV28; J: TRBJ2-5; D: -